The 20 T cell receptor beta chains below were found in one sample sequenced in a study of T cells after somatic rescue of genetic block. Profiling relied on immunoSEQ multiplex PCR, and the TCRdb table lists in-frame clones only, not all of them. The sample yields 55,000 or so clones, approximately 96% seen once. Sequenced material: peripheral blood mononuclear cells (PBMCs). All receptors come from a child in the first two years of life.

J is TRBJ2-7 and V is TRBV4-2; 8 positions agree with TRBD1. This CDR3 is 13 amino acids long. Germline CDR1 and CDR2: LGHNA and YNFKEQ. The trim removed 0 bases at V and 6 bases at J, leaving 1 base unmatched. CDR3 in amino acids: CASSQDTGGEQYF. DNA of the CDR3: TGTGCCAGCAGCCAAGATACAGGGGGCGAGCAGTACTTC.

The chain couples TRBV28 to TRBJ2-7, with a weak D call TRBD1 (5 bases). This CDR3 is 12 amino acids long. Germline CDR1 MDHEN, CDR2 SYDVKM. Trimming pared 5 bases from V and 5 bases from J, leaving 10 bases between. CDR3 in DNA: TGTGCCAGCAGTCCCCCAGGGAACGAGCAGTACTTC. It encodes CASSPPGNEQYF.

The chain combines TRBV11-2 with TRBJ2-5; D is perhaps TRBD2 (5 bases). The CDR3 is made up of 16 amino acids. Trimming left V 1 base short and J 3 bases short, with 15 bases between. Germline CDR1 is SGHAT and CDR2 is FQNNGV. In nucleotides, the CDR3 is TGTGCCAGCAGCTTAGCACAGTTCCTAGCAGAAGAGACCCAGTACTTC. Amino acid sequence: CASSLAQFLAEETQYF. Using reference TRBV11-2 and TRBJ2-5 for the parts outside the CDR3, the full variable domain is EAGVAQSPRYKIIEKRQSVAFWCNPISGHATLYWYQQILGQGPKLLIQFQNNGVVDDSQLPKDRFSAERLKGVDSTLKIQPAKLEDSAVYLCASSLAQFLAEETQYFGPGTRLLVL.

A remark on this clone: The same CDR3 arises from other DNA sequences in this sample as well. As DNA, the CDR3 is TGTGCCAGCAGTAGGGACAGCAATCAGCCCCAGCATTTT. Its translation is CASSRDSNQPQHF. The chain carries TRBV2 and TRBJ1-5, with D perhaps matching TRBD1 (5 bases). The CDR3 sequence is 13 residues long. In germline, CDR1 is SNHLY, CDR2 FYNNEI. V lost 5 bases and J 1 base, leaving 6 bases between the germline ends.

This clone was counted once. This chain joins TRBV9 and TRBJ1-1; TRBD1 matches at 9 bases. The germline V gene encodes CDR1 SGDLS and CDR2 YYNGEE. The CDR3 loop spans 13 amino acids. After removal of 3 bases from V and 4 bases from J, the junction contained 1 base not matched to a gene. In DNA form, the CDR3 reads TGTGCCAGCAGCGGGGACAGGGCCACTGAAGCTTTCTTT. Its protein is CASSGDRATEAFF.

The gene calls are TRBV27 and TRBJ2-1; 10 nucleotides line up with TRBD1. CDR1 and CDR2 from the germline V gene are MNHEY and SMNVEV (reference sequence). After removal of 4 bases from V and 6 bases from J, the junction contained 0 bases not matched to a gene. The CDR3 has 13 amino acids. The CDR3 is CASSWTGGNEQFF. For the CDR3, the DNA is TGTGCCAGCAGTTGGACAGGGGGCAATGAGCAGTTCTTC.

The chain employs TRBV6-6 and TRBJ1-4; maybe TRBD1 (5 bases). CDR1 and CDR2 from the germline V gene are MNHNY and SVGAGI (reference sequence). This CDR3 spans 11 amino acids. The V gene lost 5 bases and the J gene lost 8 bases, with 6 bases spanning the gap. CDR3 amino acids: CASSRTEKLFF. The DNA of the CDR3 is TGTGCCAGCAGTCGGACAGAAAAACTGTTTTTT.

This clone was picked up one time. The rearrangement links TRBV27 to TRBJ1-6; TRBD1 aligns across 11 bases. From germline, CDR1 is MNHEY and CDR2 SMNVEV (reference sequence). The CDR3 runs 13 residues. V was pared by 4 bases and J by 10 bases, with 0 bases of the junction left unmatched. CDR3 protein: CASSWTGGSPLHF. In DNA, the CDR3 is TGTGCCAGCAGTTGGACAGGGGGCTCACCCCTCCACTTT.

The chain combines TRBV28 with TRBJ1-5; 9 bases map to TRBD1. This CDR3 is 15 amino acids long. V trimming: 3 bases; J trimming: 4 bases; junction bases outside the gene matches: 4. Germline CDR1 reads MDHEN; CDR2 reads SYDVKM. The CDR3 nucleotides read TGTGCCAGCAGTTTGACAGGGGGGCTTAATCAGCCCCAGCATTTT. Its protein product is CASSLTGGLNQPQHF. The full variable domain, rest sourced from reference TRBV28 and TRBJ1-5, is DVKVTQSSRYLVKRTGEKVFLECVQDMDHENMFWYRQDPGLGLRLIYFSYDVKMKEKGDIPEGYSVSREKKERFSLILESASTNQTSMYLCASSLTGGLNQPQHFGDGTRLSIL.

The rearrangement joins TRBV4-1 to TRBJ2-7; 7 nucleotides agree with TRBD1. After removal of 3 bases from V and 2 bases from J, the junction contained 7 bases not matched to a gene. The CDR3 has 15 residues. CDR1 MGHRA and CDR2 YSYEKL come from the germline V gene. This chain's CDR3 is CASSHRQGTPYEQYF. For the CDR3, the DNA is TGCGCCAGCAGCCATCGACAGGGCACGCCCTACGAGCAGTACTTC.

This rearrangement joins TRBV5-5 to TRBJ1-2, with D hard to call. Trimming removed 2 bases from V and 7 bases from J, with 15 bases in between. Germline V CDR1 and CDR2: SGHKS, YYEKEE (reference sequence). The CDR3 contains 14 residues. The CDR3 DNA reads TGTGCCAGCAGCTTTGACACACCCGTGAGTGGCTACACCTTC. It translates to CASSFDTPVSGYTF. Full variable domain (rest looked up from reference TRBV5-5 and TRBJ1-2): DAGVTQSPTHLIKTRGQQVTLRCSPISGHKSVSWYQQVLGQGPQFIFQYYEKEERGRGNFPDRFSARQFPNYSSELNVNALLLGDSALYLCASSFDTPVSGYTFGSGTRLTVV.

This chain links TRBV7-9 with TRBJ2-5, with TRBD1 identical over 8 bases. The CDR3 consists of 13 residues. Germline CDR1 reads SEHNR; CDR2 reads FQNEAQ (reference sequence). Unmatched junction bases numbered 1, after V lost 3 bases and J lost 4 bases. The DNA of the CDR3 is TGTGCCAGCAGCTTGACAGGGGCAGAGACCCAGTACTTC. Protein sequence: CASSLTGAETQYF.

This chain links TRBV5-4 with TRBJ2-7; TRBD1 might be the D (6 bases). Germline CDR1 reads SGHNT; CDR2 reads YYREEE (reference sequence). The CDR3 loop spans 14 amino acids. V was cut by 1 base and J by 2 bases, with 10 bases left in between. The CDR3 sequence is CASSLNNRAYEQYF. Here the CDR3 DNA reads TGTGCCAGCAGCTTGAATAACAGGGCCTACGAGCAGTACTTC.

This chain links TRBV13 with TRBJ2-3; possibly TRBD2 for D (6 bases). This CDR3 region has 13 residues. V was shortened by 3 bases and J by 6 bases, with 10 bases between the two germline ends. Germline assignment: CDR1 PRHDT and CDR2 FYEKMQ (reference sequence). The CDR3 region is CASSLEGGDTQYF. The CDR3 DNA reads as TGTGCCAGCAGCTTGGAGGGTGGGGATACGCAGTATTTT.

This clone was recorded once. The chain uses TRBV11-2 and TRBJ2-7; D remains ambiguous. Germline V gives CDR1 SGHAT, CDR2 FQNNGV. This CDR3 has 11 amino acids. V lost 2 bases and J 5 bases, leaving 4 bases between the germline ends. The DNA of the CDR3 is TGTGCCAGCAGCTTACAGGACGAGCAGTACTTC. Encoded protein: CASSLQDEQYF.

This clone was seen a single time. CDR3 amino acids: CASSIDFGTYNSPLHF. CDR3 bases: TGTGCCAGTAGTATAGATTTTGGGACCTATAATTCACCCCTCCACTTT. The chain uses TRBV19 and TRBJ1-6; no firm D call. The CDR3 runs to 16 residues. Trimming left V 0 bases short and J 2 bases short, with 8 bases between. The germline V gene encodes CDR1 LNHDA and CDR2 SQIVND (reference sequence).

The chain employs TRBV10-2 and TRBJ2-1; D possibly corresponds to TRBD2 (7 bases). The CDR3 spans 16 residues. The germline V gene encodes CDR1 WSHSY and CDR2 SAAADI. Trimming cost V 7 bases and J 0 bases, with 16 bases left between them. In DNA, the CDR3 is TGCGCCAGCACCGAGTCGGGGGGCATCTCCTACAATGAGCAGTTCTTC. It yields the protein CASTESGGISYNEQFF.

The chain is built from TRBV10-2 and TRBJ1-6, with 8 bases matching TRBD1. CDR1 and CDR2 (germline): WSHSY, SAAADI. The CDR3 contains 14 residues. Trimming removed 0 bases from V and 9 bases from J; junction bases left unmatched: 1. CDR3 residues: CASSESQGASPLHF. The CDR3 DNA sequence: TGCGCCAGCAGTGAGTCGCAGGGGGCTTCACCCCTCCACTTT.

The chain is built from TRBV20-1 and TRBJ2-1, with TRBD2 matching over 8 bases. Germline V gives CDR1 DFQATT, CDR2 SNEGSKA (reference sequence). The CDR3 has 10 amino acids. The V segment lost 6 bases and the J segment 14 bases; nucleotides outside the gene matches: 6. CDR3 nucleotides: TGCAGTGCGCCGGGACTAGGGAAGTTCTTC. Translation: CSAPGLGKFF.

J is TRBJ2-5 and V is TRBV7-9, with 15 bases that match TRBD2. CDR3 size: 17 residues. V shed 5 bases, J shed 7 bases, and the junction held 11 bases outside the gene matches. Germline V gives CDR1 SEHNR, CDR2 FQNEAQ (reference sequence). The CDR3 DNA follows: TGTGCCAGCAGCCAAATCGGGACTAGCGGGAGGAGGGGGACCCAGTACTTC. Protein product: CASSQIGTSGRRGTQYF.